The 26 T cell receptor beta chains presented below share a single source sample, sequenced in a study of radiotherapy plus CTLA-4 blockade in lung cancer. Data came from immunoSEQ multiplex PCR; TCRdb stores just in-frame clones and leaves some out. The sample lists approximately 25,000 clones, approximately 73% seen once, with roughly 4% in the top ten. The specimen comprised peripheral blood, sampled from a patient treated with radiotherapy plus ipilimumab. These receptors all come from a human donor with non-small cell lung cancer who had stable disease on radiotherapy plus ipilimumab.

The chain carries TRBV28 and TRBJ2-7, with unresolved D. This CDR3 has 14 residues. From germline, CDR1 is MDHEN and CDR2 SYDVKM. Deletions cut 7 bases from V and 2 bases from J, with 15 bases between. This CDR3 reads CASKSMVVTYEQYF. As DNA, the CDR3 is TGTGCCAGCAAATCAATGGTGGTGACCTACGAGCAGTACTTC.

This clone has more than one count but fewer than ten. The chain uses TRBV6-4 and TRBJ2-1; D is uncertain. Looked up from germline, CDR1 is MRHNA and CDR2 is SNTAGT. V gave up 0 bases and J gave up 5 bases, with 8 bases separating them. The CDR3 runs 14 residues. The CDR3 loop reads CASSDSSDHNEQFF. The CDR3 coding sequence is TGTGCCAGCAGTGACTCCTCGGACCACAATGAGCAGTTCTTC.

The rearrangement links TRBV5-1 to TRBJ2-7, with 8 nucleotides matching TRBD2. This CDR3 is built from 16 residues. Germline V gene data show CDR1 as SGHRS and CDR2 as YFSETQ. With 0 bases clipped from V and 2 bases from J, the junction kept 7 bases outside the gene matches. The CDR3 nucleotides read TGCGCCAGCAGCTTGGCCGGACTAGCTTCAGCCTACGAGCAGTACTTC. Translation gives CASSLAGLASAYEQYF.

V and J are TRBV6-4 and TRBJ2-1; 7 bases align to TRBD1. Germline V lookup: CDR1 MRHNA, CDR2 SNTAGT. V lost 5 bases, J lost 5 bases, and 6 bases stayed unmatched. CDR3 length: 14 amino acids. For the CDR3, the DNA is TGTGCCAGCAGTCCGGGGACAGCTCACAATGAGCAGTTCTTC. This gives the protein CASSPGTAHNEQFF.

Only a few counts were recorded for this clone. The chain carries TRBV19 and TRBJ1-4; perhaps TRBD1 as D (5 bases). Trimming took 3 bases from V and 8 from J, leaving 13 bases between them. Germline V gives CDR1 LNHDA, CDR2 SQIVND (reference sequence). This CDR3 comprises 14 residues. The CDR3 nucleotides are TGTGCCAGTAGTATTCAGGGCTCGGGAGAAAAACTGTTTTTT. It encodes CASSIQGSGEKLFF.

The chain is built from TRBV27 and TRBJ1-1; D remains unclear. In germline, CDR1 is MNHEY, CDR2 SMNVEV (reference sequence). CDR3 length: 14 amino acids. The germline V and J ends were trimmed by 3 bases and 1 base, with 9 bases remaining between them. In DNA, the CDR3 is TGTGCCAGCAGTTTCCGGGATCGGAACACTGAAGCTTTCTTT. It is translated as CASSFRDRNTEAFF.

The J gene is TRBJ1-1, the V gene TRBV5-1; TRBD1 might be the D (6 bases). The CDR3 consists of 15 residues. Germline lookup yields CDR1 SGHRS and CDR2 YFSETQ. With 2 bases removed from V and 0 bases from J, the gap between germline ends came to 11 bases. The CDR3 loop is CASSLSGTLNTEAFF. The CDR3 DNA sequence: TGCGCCAGCAGCTTAAGTGGGACATTGAACACTGAAGCTTTCTTT.

This rearrangement joins TRBV2 to TRBJ2-3, with D perhaps TRBD2 (6 bases). Deletions cut 6 bases from V and 2 bases from J, with 9 bases between. From germline, CDR1 is SNHLY and CDR2 FYNNEI. The CDR3 consists of 13 residues. CDR3 coding DNA: TGTGCCAGCAGCGGGGACTTCACAGATACGCAGTATTTT. This translates into CASSGDFTDTQYF.

The chain couples TRBV18 to TRBJ1-2, with TRBD1 matching 7 bases. Unmatched junction bases numbered 7, after V lost 3 bases and J lost 6 bases. This CDR3 has 14 amino acids. Germline CDR1 and CDR2: KGHSH and LQKENI. This chain's CDR3 is CASSPRQGSNGYTF. CDR3 sequence (DNA): TGTGCCAGCTCACCGCGACAGGGTTCGAATGGCTACACCTTC.

J is TRBJ2-5 and V is TRBV10-2, with TRBD2 identical over 12 bases. The CDR3 contains 19 residues. J gave up 4 bases and V 3 bases, and 15 bases lay outside the gene matches. Germline values: CDR1 WSHSY, CDR2 SAAADI. The CDR3 sequence: CASSEASGRAEPRRETQYF. The CDR3 bases are TGCGCCAGCAGTGAAGCTAGCGGGAGGGCCGAACCGAGAAGAGAGACCCAGTACTTC.

The CDR3 loop reads CASSLIRDEGEQFF. As DNA, the CDR3 is TGTGCCAGCTCACTTATCAGGGACGAAGGTGAGCAGTTCTTC. J is TRBJ2-1 and V is TRBV18; TRBD1 or TRBD2 may be the D gene (5 bases each). Germline CDR1 reads KGHSH; CDR2 reads LQKENI. The ends were cut back, 4 bases at V and 9 bases at J, with 16 bases in the middle. CDR3 length: 14 amino acids. Together with reference TRBV18 and TRBJ2-1, the CDR3 gives the full variable domain: NAGVMQNPRHLVRRRGQEARLRCSPMKGHSHVYWYRQLPEEGLKFMVYLQKENIIDESGMPKERFSAEFPKEGPSILRIQQVVRGDSAAYFCASSLIRDEGEQFFGPGTRLTVL.

The V gene is TRBV10-3, the J gene TRBJ1-5; D is undetermined. V shed 2 bases and J shed 1 base, with 9 bases lying between them. The CDR3 contains 15 residues. Germline V lookup: CDR1 ENHRY, CDR2 SYGVKD. CDR3 amino acids: CAISEGYGSNQPQHF. CDR3 nucleotide sequence: TGTGCCATCAGTGAGGGCTACGGGAGCAATCAGCCCCAGCATTTT.

This chain joins TRBV7-2 and TRBJ2-2; 7 bases line up with TRBD2. Losses at the gene ends were 5 bases for V and 3 bases for J; bases not matched to a gene: 12. This CDR3 spans 17 amino acids. Germline values: CDR1 SGHTA, CDR2 FQGNSA. The CDR3 DNA reads TGTGCCAGCAGCCCCCCCTGGATCGGGAGGTACACCGGGGAGCTGTTTTTT. Translating it yields CASSPPWIGRYTGELFF.

This chain connects TRBV5-4 to TRBJ2-2; D gene unclear. V was clipped by 2 bases and J by 6 bases, with 17 bases between them. Germline values: CDR1 SGHNT, CDR2 YYREEE (reference sequence). The CDR3 totals 16 residues. This chain's CDR3 is CASSFGGLGPPGELFF. CDR3 coding DNA: TGTGCCAGCAGCTTCGGTGGGTTGGGTCCCCCCGGGGAGCTGTTTTTT.

V usage is TRBV5-4 and J usage is TRBJ2-2, with D possibly being TRBD1 or TRBD2 (7 bases each). Between the trimmed V and J ends, which lost 0 bases and 5 bases, there was a span of 17 bases. The CDR3 extends over 17 amino acids. The germline gives CDR1 SGHNT, CDR2 YYREEE (reference sequence). The CDR3 protein is CASSLAGGRGRTGELFF. The CDR3 nucleotides read TGTGCCAGCAGCTTGGCCGGAGGGAGGGGGCGAACCGGGGAGCTGTTTTTT.

The rearrangement links TRBV6-5 to TRBJ2-2; D might be TRBD1 (6 bases). The V end lost 6 bases, the J end lost 8 bases, and 16 bases lay between the germline ends. Germline V gives CDR1 MNHEY, CDR2 SVGAGI. The CDR3 has 14 amino acids. DNA of the CDR3: TGTGCCAGCAGACAAAACAGGGCAGGAGGGGAGCTGTTTTTT. Protein: CASRQNRAGGELFF.

V and J are TRBV10-3 and TRBJ2-2; D uncertain. Deletions cut 2 bases from V and 6 bases from J, with 4 bases between. The CDR3 covers 12 residues. Germline CDR1 reads ENHRY; CDR2 reads SYGVKD. The CDR3 here is CAISETSGELFF. DNA of the CDR3: TGTGCCATCAGTGAGACTTCCGGGGAGCTGTTTTTT.

This clone was observed a handful of times. The chain joins TRBV5-1 to TRBJ2-7; D may be TRBD1 or TRBD2 (5 bases each). CDR1 is SGHRS and CDR2 is YFSETQ in the germline V gene. This CDR3 spans 14 amino acids. V gave up 0 bases and J gave up 3 bases, with 10 bases separating them. This chain's CDR3 is CASSLEGRLYEQYF. For the CDR3, the DNA is TGCGCCAGCAGCTTGGAGGGACGGCTCTACGAGCAGTACTTC. Combining the CDR3 with reference TRBV5-1 and TRBJ2-7 gives the whole variable domain KAGVTQTPRYLIKTRGQQVTLSCSPISGHRSVSWYQQTPGQGLQFLFEYFSETQRNKGNFPGRFSGRQFSNSRSEMNVSTLELGDSALYLCASSLEGRLYEQYFGPGTRLTVT.

This clone was seen only a few times. The chain links TRBV20-1 to TRBJ1-4; D gene unclear. V was shortened by 2 bases and J by 8 bases, with 6 bases between the two germline ends. CDR3 length: 11 residues. Germline CDR1 DFQATT, CDR2 SNEGSKA (reference sequence). The CDR3 DNA reads as TGCAGTGCTAGATCAACCGAAAAACTGTTTTTT. As protein: CSARSTEKLFF.

This chain uses TRBV29-1 with TRBJ2-3, with D uncertain. Trimming took off 7 bases at V and 5 bases at J, with 19 bases between the two ends. The CDR3 totals 14 residues. The germline V gene encodes CDR1 SQVTM and CDR2 ANQGSEA. CDR3 protein: CSARPSYPGDTQYF. In DNA, the CDR3 is TGCAGCGCCAGACCCTCCTACCCAGGAGATACGCAGTATTTT.

V usage is TRBV9 and J usage is TRBJ2-7; D uncertain. Per germline, CDR1 SGDLS and CDR2 YYNGEE. The CDR3 consists of 15 residues. With 4 bases removed from V and 6 bases from J, the gap between germline ends came to 20 bases. Here the CDR3 DNA reads TGTGCCAGCAGCCCCCCCGGTTCAGTGACGCGCGAGCAGTACTTC. Translating gives CASSPPGSVTREQYF. Based on the CDR3 plus reference TRBV9 and TRBJ2-7, the full variable domain is DSGVTQTPKHLITATGQRVTLRCSPRSGDLSVYWYQQSLDQGLQFLIQYYNGEERAKGNILERFSAQQFPDLHSELNLSSLELGDSALYFCASSPPGSVTREQYFGPGTRLTVT.

The chain combines TRBV21-1 with TRBJ1-2; the listed D gene, TRBD1, was not tested against the DNA. TRBV21-1 constitutes a pseudogene. The CDR3 extends over 15 amino acids. The CDR3 region has the DNA TGTGCCAGCAGCAACGGGACAGGGGGCTTATGCGGCTACACCTTC. Amino acids: CASSNGTGGLCGYTF.

This clone has just one count. The chain recombines TRBV28 with TRBJ1-2, with D uncertain. The germline V gene encodes CDR1 MDHEN and CDR2 SYDVKM. V gave up 7 bases and J gave up 5 bases, with 17 bases separating them. The length of the CDR3 is 14 residues. The CDR3 sequence is CASIQSGSVYGYTF. The DNA of the CDR3 is TGTGCCAGCATCCAAAGCGGGAGCGTTTATGGCTACACCTTC.

V and J are TRBV28 and TRBJ2-2; the D is unclear. The germline gives CDR1 MDHEN, CDR2 SYDVKM. The CDR3 runs to 15 residues. Between the trimmed V and J ends, which lost 5 bases and 3 bases, there was a span of 13 bases. This CDR3 reads CASSRGPWDTGELFF. DNA for the CDR3: TGTGCCAGCAGTCGCGGACCCTGGGACACCGGGGAGCTGTTTTTT.

The CDR3 coding sequence is TGCGCCAGCATAGCGGGAGCTTACACAGATACGCAGTATTTT. Protein product: CASIAGAYTDTQYF. The chain employs TRBV10-2 and TRBJ2-3; TRBD2 aligns across 9 bases. CDR3 length: 14 residues. V shed 7 bases, J shed 2 bases, and the junction held 4 bases outside the gene matches. Germline V gene sequence: CDR1 WSHSY, CDR2 SAAADI.

This chain joins TRBV19 and TRBJ2-7, with 12 bases fitting TRBD2. The CDR3 loop spans 16 amino acids. Germline V gene lookup returns CDR1 LNHDA and CDR2 SQIVND (reference sequence). V was pared by 5 bases and J by 5 bases, with 10 bases of the junction left unmatched. The CDR3 DNA follows: TGTGCCAGTAGTTCCCTTTCGACTAGCGGGAGCCACGAGCAGTACTTC. Translated, it gives CASSSLSTSGSHEQYF.